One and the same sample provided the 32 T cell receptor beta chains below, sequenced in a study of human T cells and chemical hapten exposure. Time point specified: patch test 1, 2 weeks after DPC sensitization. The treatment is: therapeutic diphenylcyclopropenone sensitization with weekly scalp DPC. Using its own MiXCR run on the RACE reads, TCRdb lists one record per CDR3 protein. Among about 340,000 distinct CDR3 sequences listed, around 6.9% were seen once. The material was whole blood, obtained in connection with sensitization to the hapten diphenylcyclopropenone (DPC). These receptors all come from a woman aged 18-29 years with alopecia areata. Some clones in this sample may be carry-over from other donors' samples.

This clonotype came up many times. CDR3 residues: CASSLALANYGYTF. The CDR3 DNA is TGTGCCAGCAGCTTAGCGCTCGCTAACTATGGCTACACCTTC. The chain couples TRBV7-9 to TRBJ1-2, with D uncertain. CDR3 size: 14 residues. Trimming left V 0 bases short and J 0 bases short, with 5 bases between. The germline V gene has CDR1 SEHNR and CDR2 FQNEAQ (reference sequence).

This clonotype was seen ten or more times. The CDR3 is CATTPSRLTLPYGYTF. The CDR3 nucleotides read TGTGCCACCACCCCTTCGAGACTGACCCTACCCTATGGCTACACCTTC. The chain carries TRBV19 and TRBJ1-2; D call uncertain. The ends were cut back, 10 bases at V and 4 bases at J, with 25 bases in the middle. This CDR3 is 16 amino acids long. Germline V gives CDR1 LNHDA, CDR2 SQIVND (reference sequence). The entire variable domain, with the rest obtained from reference TRBV19 and TRBJ1-2, is as follows: DGGITQSPKYLFRKEGQNVTLSCEQNLNHDAMYWYRQDPGQGLRLIYYSQIVNDFQKGDIAEGYSVSREKKESFPLTVTSAQKNPTAFYLCATTPSRLTLPYGYTFGSGTRLTVV.

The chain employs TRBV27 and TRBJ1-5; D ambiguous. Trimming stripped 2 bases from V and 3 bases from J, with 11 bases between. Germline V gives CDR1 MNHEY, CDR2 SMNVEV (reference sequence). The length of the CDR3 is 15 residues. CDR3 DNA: TGTGCCAGCAGTTTAACGGCGGGAGTCAATCAGCCCCAGCATTTT. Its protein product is CASSLTAGVNQPQHF.

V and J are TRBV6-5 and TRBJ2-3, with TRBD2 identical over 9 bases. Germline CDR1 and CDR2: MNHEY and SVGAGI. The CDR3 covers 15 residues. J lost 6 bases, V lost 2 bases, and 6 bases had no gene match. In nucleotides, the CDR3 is TGTGCCAGCAGTTACGAATTAGCGGGGGTGGATACGCAGTATTTT. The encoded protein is CASSYELAGVDTQYF.

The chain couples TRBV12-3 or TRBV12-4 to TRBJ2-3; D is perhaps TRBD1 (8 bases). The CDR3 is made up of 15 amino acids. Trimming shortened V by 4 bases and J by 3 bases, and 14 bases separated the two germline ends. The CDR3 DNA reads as TGTGCCAGCAGTTCAACAGGGGGGGATACAGATACGCAGTATTTT. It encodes CASSSTGGDTDTQYF.

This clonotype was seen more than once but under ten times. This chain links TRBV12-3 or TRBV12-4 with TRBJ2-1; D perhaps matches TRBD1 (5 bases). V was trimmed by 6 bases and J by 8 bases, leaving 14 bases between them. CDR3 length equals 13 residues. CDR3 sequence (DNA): TGTGCCAGCAGCCAAGGGGCCTCGGATGAGCAGTTCTTC. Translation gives CASSQGASDEQFF.

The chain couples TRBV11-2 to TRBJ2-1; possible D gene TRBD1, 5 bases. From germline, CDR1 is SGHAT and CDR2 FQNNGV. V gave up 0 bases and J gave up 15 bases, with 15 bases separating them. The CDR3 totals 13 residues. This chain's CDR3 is CASSLDYLRVLFF. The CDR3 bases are TGTGCCAGCAGCTTAGATTATCTCAGGGTTCTGTTCTTC.

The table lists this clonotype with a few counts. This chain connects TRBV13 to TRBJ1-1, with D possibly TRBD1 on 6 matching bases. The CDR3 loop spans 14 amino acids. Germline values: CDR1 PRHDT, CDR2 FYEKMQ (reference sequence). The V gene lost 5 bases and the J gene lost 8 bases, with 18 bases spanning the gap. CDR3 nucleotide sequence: TGTGCCAGCAGCCCACGGCTTCGGGGGCCCGAAGCTTTCTTT. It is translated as CASSPRLRGPEAFF.

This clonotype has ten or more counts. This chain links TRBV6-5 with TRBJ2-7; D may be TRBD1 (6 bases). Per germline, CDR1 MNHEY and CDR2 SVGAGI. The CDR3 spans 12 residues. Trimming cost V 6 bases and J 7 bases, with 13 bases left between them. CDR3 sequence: CASSNRAGEQYF. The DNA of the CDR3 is TGTGCCAGCAGCAACAGGGCCGGGGAGCAGTACTTC.

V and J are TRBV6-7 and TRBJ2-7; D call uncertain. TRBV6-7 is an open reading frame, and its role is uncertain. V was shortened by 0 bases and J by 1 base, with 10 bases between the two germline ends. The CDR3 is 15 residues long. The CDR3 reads CASSYSYHSSYEQYF. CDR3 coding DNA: TGTGCCAGCAGTTACTCGTACCACAGTTCCTACGAGCAGTACTTC.

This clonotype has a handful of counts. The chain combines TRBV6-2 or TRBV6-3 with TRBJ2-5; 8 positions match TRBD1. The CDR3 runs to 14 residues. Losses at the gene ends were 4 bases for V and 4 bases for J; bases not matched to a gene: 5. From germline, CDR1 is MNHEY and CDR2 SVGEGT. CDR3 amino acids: CASSSTGGRETQYF. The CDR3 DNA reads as TGTGCCAGCAGTTCCACAGGGGGTCGAGAGACCCAGTACTTC.

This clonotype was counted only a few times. The CDR3 DNA is TGTGCCAGCAGTTTTAGCGGCAGGGCAACCGAATACGAGCAGTACTTC. Translating gives CASSFSGRATEYEQYF. This rearrangement joins TRBV12-3 or TRBV12-4 to TRBJ2-7; D may be TRBD2 (6 bases). Trimming removed 3 bases at V and 4 bases at J, with 19 bases between. The CDR3 is 16 residues long.

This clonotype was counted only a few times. The CDR3 here is CASSSGGIEAFF. The DNA for the CDR3 is TGTGCCAGCAGCTCCGGAGGAATAGAAGCTTTCTTT. The V and J genes are TRBV7-2 and TRBJ1-1; D remains ambiguous. The CDR3 extends over 12 amino acids. CDR1 is SGHTA, CDR2 FQGNSA, per germline. The germline V and J ends were trimmed by 4 bases and 8 bases, with 11 bases remaining between them.

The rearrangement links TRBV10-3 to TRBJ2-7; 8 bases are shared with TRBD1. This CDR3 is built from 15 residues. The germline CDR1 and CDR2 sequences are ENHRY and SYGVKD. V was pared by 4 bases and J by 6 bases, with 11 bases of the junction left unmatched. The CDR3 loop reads CAISAAGTGGLEQYF. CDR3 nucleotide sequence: TGTGCCATCAGTGCAGCCGGGACAGGAGGGCTCGAGCAGTACTTC.

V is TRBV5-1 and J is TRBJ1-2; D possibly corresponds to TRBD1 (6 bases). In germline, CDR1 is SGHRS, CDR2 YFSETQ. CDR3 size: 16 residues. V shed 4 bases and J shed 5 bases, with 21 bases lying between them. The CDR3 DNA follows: TGCGCCAGCAGCCCCGAGACGACAGGCTCCCTTTATGGCTACACCTTC. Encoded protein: CASSPETTGSLYGYTF.

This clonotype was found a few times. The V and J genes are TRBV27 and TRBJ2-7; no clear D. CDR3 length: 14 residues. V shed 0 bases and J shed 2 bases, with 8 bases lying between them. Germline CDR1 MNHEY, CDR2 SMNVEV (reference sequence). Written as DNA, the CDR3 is TGTGCCAGCAGTTTATCCAAGGGTGCCTACGAGCAGTACTTC. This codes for CASSLSKGAYEQYF.

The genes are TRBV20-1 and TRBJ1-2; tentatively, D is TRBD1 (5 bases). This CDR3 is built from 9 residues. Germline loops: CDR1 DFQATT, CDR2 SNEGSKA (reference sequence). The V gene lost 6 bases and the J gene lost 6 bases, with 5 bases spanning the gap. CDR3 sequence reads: CSAQDGYTF. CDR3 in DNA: TGCAGTGCACAGGATGGCTACACCTTC.

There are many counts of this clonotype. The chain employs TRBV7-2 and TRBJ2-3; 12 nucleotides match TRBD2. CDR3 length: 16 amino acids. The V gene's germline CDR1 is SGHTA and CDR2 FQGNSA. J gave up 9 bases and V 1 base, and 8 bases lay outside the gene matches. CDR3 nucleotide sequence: TGTGCCAGCAGCTTAGACCTAGCGGGGGGGCTGCGGACGCAGTATTTT. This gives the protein CASSLDLAGGLRTQYF.

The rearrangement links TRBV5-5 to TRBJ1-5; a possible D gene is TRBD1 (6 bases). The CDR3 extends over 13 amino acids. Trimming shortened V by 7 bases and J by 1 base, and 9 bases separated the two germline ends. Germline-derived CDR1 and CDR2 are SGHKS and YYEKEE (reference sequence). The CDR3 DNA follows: TGTGCCAGCCGGACAGCAAGCAATCAGCCCCAGCATTTT. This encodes CASRTASNQPQHF.

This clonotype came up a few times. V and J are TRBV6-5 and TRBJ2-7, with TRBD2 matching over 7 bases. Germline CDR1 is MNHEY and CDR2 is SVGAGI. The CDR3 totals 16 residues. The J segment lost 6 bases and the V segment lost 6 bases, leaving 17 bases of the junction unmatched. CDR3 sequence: CASSRDSWGGKFEQYF. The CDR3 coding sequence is TGTGCCAGCAGCCGGGACTCCTGGGGGGGAAAGTTCGAGCAGTACTTC.

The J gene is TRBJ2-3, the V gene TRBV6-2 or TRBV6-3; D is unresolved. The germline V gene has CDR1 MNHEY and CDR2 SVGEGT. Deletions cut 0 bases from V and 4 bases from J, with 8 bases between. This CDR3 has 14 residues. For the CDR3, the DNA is TGTGCCAGCAGTTACTCCGTTAATGCAGATACGCAGTATTTT. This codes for CASSYSVNADTQYF.

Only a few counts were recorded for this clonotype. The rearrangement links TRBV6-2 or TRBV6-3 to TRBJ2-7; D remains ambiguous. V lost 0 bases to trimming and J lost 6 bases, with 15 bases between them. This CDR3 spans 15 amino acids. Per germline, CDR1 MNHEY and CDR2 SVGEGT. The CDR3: CASSYSSGWGSEQYF. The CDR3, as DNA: TGTGCCAGCAGTTACTCGTCCGGATGGGGATCCGAGCAGTACTTC.

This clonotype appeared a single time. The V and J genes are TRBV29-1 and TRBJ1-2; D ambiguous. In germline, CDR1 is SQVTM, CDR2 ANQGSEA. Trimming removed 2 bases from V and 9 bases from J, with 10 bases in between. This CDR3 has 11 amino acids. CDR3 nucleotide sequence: TGCAGCGTTGAAAAGGCTCTGCGCTACACCTTC. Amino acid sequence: CSVEKALRYTF. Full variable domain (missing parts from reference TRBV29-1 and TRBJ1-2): SAVISQKPSRDICQRGTSLTIQCQVDSQVTMMFWYRQQPGQSLTLIATANQGSEATYESGFVIDKFPISRPNLTFSTLTVSNMSPEDSSIYLCSVEKALRYTFGSGTRLTVV.

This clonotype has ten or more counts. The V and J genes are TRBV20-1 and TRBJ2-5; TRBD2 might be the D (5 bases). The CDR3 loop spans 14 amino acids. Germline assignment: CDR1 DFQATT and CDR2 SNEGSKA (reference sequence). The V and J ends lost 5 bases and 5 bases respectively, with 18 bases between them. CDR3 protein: CSAPDSTRWETQYF. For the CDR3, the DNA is TGCAGTGCTCCGGACTCAACCCGGTGGGAGACCCAGTACTTC.

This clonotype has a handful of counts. The CDR3 DNA reads TGTGCCAGCTCCCCCCGGACAGGGACTAATGAAAAACTGTTTTTT. It encodes CASSPRTGTNEKLFF. The chain is built from TRBV18 and TRBJ1-4, with 8 bases identical to TRBD1. Germline lookup yields CDR1 KGHSH and CDR2 LQKENI. V shed 6 bases, J shed 2 bases, and the junction held 5 bases outside the gene matches. This CDR3 region has 15 residues.

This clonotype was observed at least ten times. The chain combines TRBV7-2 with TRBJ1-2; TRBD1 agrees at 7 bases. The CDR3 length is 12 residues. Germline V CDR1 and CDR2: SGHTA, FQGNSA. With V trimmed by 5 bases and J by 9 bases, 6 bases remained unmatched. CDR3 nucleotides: TGTGCCAGCAGCCCAACAGGGGTGCGCTACACCTTC. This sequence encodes CASSPTGVRYTF.

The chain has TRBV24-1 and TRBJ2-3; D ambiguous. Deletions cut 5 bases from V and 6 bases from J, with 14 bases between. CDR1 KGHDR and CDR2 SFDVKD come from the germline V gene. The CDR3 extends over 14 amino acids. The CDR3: CATSGANDGDTQYF. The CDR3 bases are TGTGCCACCAGTGGTGCGAACGACGGGGATACGCAGTATTTT.

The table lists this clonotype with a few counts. The CDR3 here is CASSLTGGSYQPQHF. The CDR3 nucleotides are TGTGCCAGCAGTTTGACAGGGGGCTCTTATCAGCCCCAGCATTTT. This chain uses TRBV6-6 with TRBJ1-5; TRBD1 matches at 10 bases. Germline V gene sequence: CDR1 MNHNY, CDR2 SVGAGI (reference sequence). The CDR3 covers 15 residues. Trimming took 4 bases from V and 5 from J; bases not matched to a gene: 5.

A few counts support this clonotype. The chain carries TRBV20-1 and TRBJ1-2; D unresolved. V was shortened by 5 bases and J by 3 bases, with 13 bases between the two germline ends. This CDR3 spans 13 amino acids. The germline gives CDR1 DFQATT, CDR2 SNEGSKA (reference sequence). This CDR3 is CSAEDVFDYGYTF. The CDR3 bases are TGCAGTGCTGAGGATGTTTTCGACTATGGCTACACCTTC.

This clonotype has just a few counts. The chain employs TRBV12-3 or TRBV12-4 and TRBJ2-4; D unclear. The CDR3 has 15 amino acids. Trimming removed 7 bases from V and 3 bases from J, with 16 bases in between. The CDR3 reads CASTLVGSGKNIQYF. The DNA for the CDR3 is TGTGCCAGCACCCTGGTGGGCTCGGGCAAAAACATTCAGTACTTC.

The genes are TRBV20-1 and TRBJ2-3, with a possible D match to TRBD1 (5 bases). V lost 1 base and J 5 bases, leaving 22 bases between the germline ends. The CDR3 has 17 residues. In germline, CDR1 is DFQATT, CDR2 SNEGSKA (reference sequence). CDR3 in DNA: TGCAGTGCTAGAGCCCTACGGCAGGGAAAGCATCAAGATACGCAGTATTTT. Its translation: CSARALRQGKHQDTQYF.

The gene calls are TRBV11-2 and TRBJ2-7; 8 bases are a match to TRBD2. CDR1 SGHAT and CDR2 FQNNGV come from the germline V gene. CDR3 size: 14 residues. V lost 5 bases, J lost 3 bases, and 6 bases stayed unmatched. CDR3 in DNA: TGTGCCAGCAGCGTAAGCGGGGGACGCTACGAGCAGTACTTC. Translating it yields CASSVSGGRYEQYF.